These 27 T cell receptor beta chains share one sample of origin, sequenced in a study of cytomegalovirus exposure and HLA in healthy donors. The PCR was carried out with 60 Vbeta primers and 13 Jbeta primers. Repertoires were generated with immunoSEQ multiplex PCR, while TCRdb's copy carries only in-frame clones and drops some. The sample consists of roughly 100,000 clones, 60% to 80% of them appearing once. The sequenced sample consisted of PBMCs. The receptor set was obtained from a man between 50 and 59 years old in good health and CMV-seropositive.

Turning to this clone: Other DNA variants within this sample encode the same CDR3. The J gene is TRBJ2-3, the V gene TRBV9; perhaps TRBD1 as D (5 bases). The V gene's germline CDR1 is SGDLS and CDR2 YYNGEE. The V gene lost 0 bases and the J gene lost 0 bases, with 5 bases spanning the gap. The length of the CDR3 is 14 residues. The CDR3 sequence: CASSVGQSTDTQYF. The CDR3 region has the DNA TGTGCCAGCAGCGTAGGACAGAGCACAGATACGCAGTATTTT. Full variable domain (rest looked up from reference TRBV9 and TRBJ2-3): DSGVTQTPKHLITATGQRVTLRCSPRSGDLSVYWYQQSLDQGLQFLIQYYNGEERAKGNILERFSAQQFPDLHSELNLSSLELGDSALYFCASSVGQSTDTQYFGPGTRLTVL.

The chain couples TRBV11-3 to TRBJ2-2; TRBD2 matches 11 bases. The CDR3 length is 17 residues. Germline V lookup: CDR1 SGHNT, CDR2 YENEEA. Trimming took 5 bases from V and 4 from J; bases not matched to a gene: 9. The CDR3 DNA is TGTGCCAGCAGCCCGCCGGGGGGGACTAGCGGCACCGGGGAGCTGTTTTTT. It yields the protein CASSPPGGTSGTGELFF.

The chain carries TRBV28 and TRBJ1-1; 7 positions match TRBD1. Germline CDR1 MDHEN, CDR2 SYDVKM. CDR3 length equals 16 residues. Trimming at V came to 2 bases and at J to 1 base, leaving 7 bases not matched to a gene. DNA for the CDR3: TGTGCCAGCAGTTTAGAACCGGGACAGCGGAACACTGAAGCTTTCTTT. Amino acids: CASSLEPGQRNTEAFF.

The chain couples TRBV5-6 to TRBJ1-2; D gene unclear. V lost 0 bases to trimming and J lost 3 bases, with 12 bases between them. The germline CDR1 and CDR2 sequences are SGHDT and YYEEEE. The CDR3 contains 15 residues. This CDR3 is CASSLVLEPDYGYTF. For the CDR3, the DNA is TGTGCCAGCAGCTTGGTGCTAGAACCAGACTATGGCTACACCTTC.

This clone was counted a few times. The rearrangement joins TRBV28 to TRBJ2-3; 8 bases map to TRBD2. The CDR3 runs 15 residues. With 5 bases clipped from V and 3 bases from J, the junction kept 7 bases outside the gene matches. Per the germline V gene, CDR1 is MDHEN and CDR2 is SYDVKM. The CDR3 DNA reads TGTGCCAGCAGTCTACGGGAGGGTTGGACAGATACGCAGTATTTT. This encodes CASSLREGWTDTQYF.

The J gene is TRBJ2-2, the V gene TRBV19; 13 bases match TRBD2. CDR1 is LNHDA and CDR2 is SQIVND in the germline V gene (reference sequence). The CDR3 length is 17 residues. The trim removed 2 bases at V and 5 bases at J, leaving 5 bases unmatched. DNA of the CDR3: TGTGCCAGTAGTATAAGGGGACTAGCGGGAAATACCGGGGAGCTGTTTTTT. This translates into CASSIRGLAGNTGELFF.

V gene TRBV28 combines with J gene TRBJ2-7, with D uncertain. V was pared by 5 bases and J by 9 bases, with 11 bases between. There are 11 residues in the CDR3. The germline V gene encodes CDR1 MDHEN and CDR2 SYDVKM. CDR3 loop: CASSQFHGQYF. In DNA form, the CDR3 reads TGTGCCAGCAGTCAATTCCACGGGCAGTACTTC.

This clone was detected only once. This CDR3 is CASSPGLAYTGELFF. CDR3 bases: TGTGCCAGCAGCCCGGGACTAGCGTACACCGGGGAGCTGTTTTTT. The rearrangement links TRBV14 to TRBJ2-2; 10 bases are shared with TRBD2. The CDR3 loop spans 15 amino acids. Germline CDR1 reads SGHDN; CDR2 reads FVKESK. The junction had 2 bases not matched to a gene; V was cut back by 4 bases and J by 3 bases.

The chain uses TRBV19 and TRBJ2-7, with 11 nucleotides matching TRBD2. Losses at the gene ends were 1 base for V and 6 bases for J; bases not matched to a gene: 11. This CDR3 region has 17 residues. From germline, CDR1 is LNHDA and CDR2 SQIVND (reference sequence). The CDR3: CASSIGGSGRVPSEQYF. The CDR3 bases are TGTGCCAGTAGTATAGGTGGTAGCGGGAGGGTTCCGTCCGAGCAGTACTTC. The full variable domain, with the rest looked up from reference TRBV19 and TRBJ2-7, is DGGITQSPKYLFRKEGQNVTLSCEQNLNHDAMYWYRQDPGQGLRLIYYSQIVNDFQKGDIAEGYSVSREKKESFPLTVTSAQKNPTAFYLCASSIGGSGRVPSEQYFGPGTRLTVT.

The rearrangement joins TRBV27 to TRBJ2-7; TRBD1 might be the D (5 bases). Germline assignment: CDR1 MNHEY and CDR2 SMNVEV (reference sequence). The CDR3 covers 14 residues. V lost 5 bases and J 5 bases, leaving 16 bases between the germline ends. CDR3 in amino acids: CASSVFSGRHEQYF. CDR3 in DNA: TGTGCCAGCAGTGTGTTTTCAGGGCGGCACGAGCAGTACTTC.

CDR3 sequence reads: CASSVSVGLAGDGANVLTF. As DNA, the CDR3 is TGTGCCAGCAGCGTTAGCGTGGGACTAGCGGGAGATGGGGCCAACGTCCTGACTTTC. This sequence joins TRBV9 and TRBJ2-6, with TRBD2 matching 14 bases. CDR1 and CDR2 from the germline V gene are SGDLS and YYNGEE. The CDR3 has 19 residues. The J segment lost 3 bases and the V segment lost 2 bases, leaving 7 bases of the junction unmatched.

The chain carries TRBV6-1 and TRBJ1-5, with D possibly matching TRBD1 (6 bases). This CDR3 has 17 residues. Germline values: CDR1 MNHNS, CDR2 SASEGT. Trimming left V 1 base short and J 3 bases short, with 16 bases between. The CDR3 here is CASSEGSETGVNQPQHF. The CDR3 region has the DNA TGTGCCAGCAGTGAAGGGTCCGAGACAGGAGTCAATCAGCCCCAGCATTTT.

V is TRBV10-2 and J is TRBJ1-4, with 7 bases identical to TRBD1. The junction had 5 bases not matched to a gene; V was cut back by 2 bases and J by 14 bases. There are 12 residues in the CDR3. Germline values: CDR1 WSHSY, CDR2 SAAADI. CDR3 DNA sequence: TGCGCCAGCAGTGAGAGGGGACAGCGGCTGTTTTTT. Its translation is CASSERGQRLFF.

This clone has only one observation. V is TRBV6-1 and J is TRBJ2-1, with TRBD2 as a possible D gene (6 bases). From germline, CDR1 is MNHNS and CDR2 SASEGT. This CDR3 is 15 amino acids long. V lost 6 bases to trimming and J lost 2 bases, with 14 bases between them. CDR3 DNA: TGTGCCAGCAGGGAGGGGCAAAACCCCTACAATGAGCAGTTCTTC. It yields the protein CASREGQNPYNEQFF.

This clone was seen more than once but under ten times. The gene calls are TRBV28 and TRBJ2-1; 11 bases map to TRBD1. The length of the CDR3 is 17 residues. Germline lookup yields CDR1 MDHEN and CDR2 SYDVKM. V shed 4 bases and J 9 bases; nucleotides not matched to a gene: 14. CDR3 protein: CASSSSGTGGVHTEQFF. The CDR3 DNA reads TGTGCCAGCAGTTCTTCCGGGACAGGGGGAGTACATACTGAGCAGTTCTTC.

The chain joins TRBV7-3 to TRBJ1-6; 7 bases match TRBD1. Germline-derived CDR1 and CDR2 are SGHTA and FQGTGA. V gave up 0 bases and J gave up 7 bases; unmatched junction bases: 3. The CDR3 runs to 15 residues. The chain's CDR3 is CASSLTGTVNSPLHF. The CDR3 coding sequence is TGTGCCAGCAGCTTAACCGGGACAGTCAATTCACCCCTCCACTTT.

This chain links TRBV15 with TRBJ2-7; 16 bases map to TRBD2. Germline CDR1 and CDR2: LNHNV and YYDKDF (reference sequence). J lost 5 bases, V lost 2 bases, and 6 bases had no gene match. The CDR3 has 17 residues. The CDR3: CATSRTGLAGGPHEQYF. In DNA form, the CDR3 reads TGTGCCACCAGCAGAACGGGACTAGCGGGAGGGCCACACGAGCAGTACTTC.

V is TRBV10-3 and J is TRBJ1-4, with a possible D match to TRBD1 (5 bases). Trimming took off 3 bases at V and 3 bases at J, with 5 bases between the two ends. The germline CDR1 and CDR2 sequences are ENHRY and SYGVKD. This CDR3 has 13 residues. This CDR3 is CAISEGANEKLFF. CDR3 bases: TGTGCCATCAGTGAAGGGGCTAATGAAAAACTGTTTTTT.

This rearrangement joins TRBV5-1 to TRBJ2-5; TRBD2 aligns across 7 bases. Germline lookup yields CDR1 SGHRS and CDR2 YFSETQ. V dropped 0 bases and J dropped 0; count of bases not matched to a gene: 8. The CDR3 sequence is 17 residues long. The CDR3 DNA is TGCGCCAGCAGCTTGGGCCCTAACGGGGGGTACCAAGAGACCCAGTACTTC. Its translation is CASSLGPNGGYQETQYF.

J is TRBJ2-1 and V is TRBV12-5, with 7 bases lining up with TRBD2. This CDR3 comprises 17 residues. J gave up 1 base and V 4 bases, and 10 bases lay outside the gene matches. The germline CDR1 and CDR2 sequences are LGHNT and FRNRAP. As DNA, the CDR3 is TGTGCTAGTGGTTCTTACTTTGGGGGGGTTTCCTACAATGAGCAGTTCTTC. The encoded protein is CASGSYFGGVSYNEQFF.

V gene TRBV30 combines with J gene TRBJ1-2; the D gene is possibly TRBD1 (6 bases). The CDR3 consists of 13 residues. The germline V gene has CDR1 GTSNPN and CDR2 SVGIG (reference sequence). V gave up 3 bases and J gave up 4 bases, with 12 bases separating them. The CDR3 DNA follows: TGTGCCTGGAGCGGACAGTTTAGCTATGGCTACACCTTC. This translates into CAWSGQFSYGYTF. Full variable domain (remainder filled in from reference TRBV30 and TRBJ1-2): SQTIHQWPATLVQPVGSPLSLECTVEGTSNPNLYWYRQAAGRGLQLLFYSVGIGQISSEVPQNLSASRPQDRQFILSSKKLLLSDSGFYLCAWSGQFSYGYTFGSGTRLTVV.

This clone was recorded once. The genes are TRBV9 and TRBJ1-2, with D perhaps matching TRBD1 (6 bases). Germline CDR1 and CDR2: SGDLS and YYNGEE. There are 18 residues in the CDR3. V gave up 3 bases and J gave up 0 bases, with 21 bases separating them. The CDR3, as DNA: TGTGCCAGCAGCGCTATGTCAGGGGCTCTATCCGCTAACTATGGCTACACCTTC. Protein: CASSAMSGALSANYGYTF.

V gene TRBV7-8 combines with J gene TRBJ2-7, with TRBD1 matching over 8 bases. This CDR3 has 13 residues. Germline lookup yields CDR1 SGHVS and CDR2 FQNEAQ. J lost 5 bases, V lost 6 bases, and 6 bases had no gene match. The CDR3: CASRGGQGHEQYF. The CDR3 DNA is TGTGCCAGCAGGGGAGGACAGGGCCACGAGCAGTACTTC. The whole variable domain, remainder taken from reference TRBV7-8 and TRBJ2-7, is GAGVSQSPRYKVAKRGQDVALRCDPISGHVSLFWYQQALGQGPEFLTYFQNEAQLDKSGLPSDRFFAERPEGSVSTLKIQRTQQEDSAVYLCASRGGQGHEQYFGPGTRLTVT.

The rearrangement joins TRBV18 to TRBJ2-7; 9 bases fit TRBD1. Germline V gives CDR1 KGHSH, CDR2 LQKENI. The trim removed 4 bases at V and 0 bases at J, leaving 7 bases unmatched. This CDR3 spans 16 amino acids. Written as DNA, the CDR3 is TGTGCCAGCTCACTCCTGGGACAGGGCAGCTCCTACGAGCAGTACTTC. It yields the protein CASSLLGQGSSYEQYF. The variable domain in full, with the rest retrieved from reference TRBV18 and TRBJ2-7, is NAGVMQNPRHLVRRRGQEARLRCSPMKGHSHVYWYRQLPEEGLKFMVYLQKENIIDESGMPKERFSAEFPKEGPSILRIQQVVRGDSAAYFCASSLLGQGSSYEQYFGPGTRLTVT.

V is TRBV11-3 and J is TRBJ1-5, with D hard to call. Trimming shortened V by 0 bases and J by 3 bases, and 12 bases separated the two germline ends. This CDR3 contains 16 residues. Per germline, CDR1 SGHNT and CDR2 YENEEA. DNA for the CDR3: TGTGCCAGCAGCTTAGATCTCCACATTTTCAATCAGCCCCAGCATTTT. Amino acid sequence: CASSLDLHIFNQPQHF.

The chain joins TRBV30 to TRBJ1-2; D not certain. The length of the CDR3 is 15 residues. Trimming stripped 0 bases from V and 4 bases from J, with 15 bases between. From germline, CDR1 is GTSNPN and CDR2 SVGIG (reference sequence). CDR3 protein: CAWSVGGGPPYGYTF. The CDR3 DNA reads as TGTGCCTGGAGTGTAGGAGGAGGCCCGCCCTATGGCTACACCTTC.

This clone is a singleton in its sample. The V gene is TRBV19, the J gene TRBJ2-1; 10 bases map to TRBD2. V lost 1 base, J lost 5 bases, and 2 bases stayed unmatched. The CDR3 consists of 15 residues. Germline V gives CDR1 LNHDA, CDR2 SQIVND (reference sequence). This CDR3 is CASSIGTSGNNEQFF. Here the CDR3 DNA reads TGTGCCAGTAGTATAGGGACTAGCGGCAACAATGAGCAGTTCTTC.